These 21 T cell receptor beta chains came from one sample sequenced in a study of shared clonotypes between healthy human individuals. Terminally differentiated effector memory CD45RA+ cells were excluded from the naive CD8 cells, which were CD45RO-negative and positively selected for CCR7. Some clones are missing from TCRdb's copy, which holds only in-frame ones; the method was immunoSEQ multiplex PCR. Here the sample spans about 820,000 clones, 90% to 95% being singletons. The specimen was naive CD8+ T cells sorted from blood. The receptors were sampled from a man younger than 45 in good health.

This sequence joins TRBV28 and TRBJ2-5; tentatively, D is TRBD1 (6 bases). From germline, CDR1 is MDHEN and CDR2 SYDVKM. This CDR3 contains 13 residues. Trimming cost V 10 bases and J 2 bases, with 14 bases left between them. CDR3 region: CATEDSIQETQYF. CDR3 nucleotides: TGTGCCACCGAGGACAGTATACAAGAGACCCAGTACTTC.

This chain connects TRBV19 to TRBJ2-2, with D perhaps matching TRBD1 (7 bases). Germline CDR1 is LNHDA and CDR2 is SQIVND (reference sequence). CDR3 length: 17 residues. V lost 9 bases and J 0 bases, leaving 20 bases between the germline ends. The CDR3 loop is CASQISRGTPNTGELFF. DNA of the CDR3: TGTGCCAGCCAAATCTCCAGGGGGACTCCGAACACCGGGGAGCTGTTTTTT.

The chain uses TRBV5-1 and TRBJ1-1; no definite D call. Germline CDR1 SGHRS, CDR2 YFSETQ. The length of the CDR3 is 13 residues. V was clipped by 6 bases and J by 4 bases, with 13 bases between them. CDR3: CASNPGYGTEAFF. CDR3 bases: TGCGCCAGCAACCCTGGGTACGGCACTGAAGCTTTCTTT.

CDR3: CASSSGISYEQYF. The CDR3 DNA follows: TGTGCCAGCAGCAGCGGGATTTCCTACGAGCAGTACTTC. This chain uses TRBV7-9 with TRBJ2-7, with TRBD2 matching 7 bases. The germline V gene encodes CDR1 SEHNR and CDR2 FQNEAQ (reference sequence). V lost 5 bases to trimming and J lost 1 base; unmatched junction nucleotides: 2. The CDR3 consists of 13 residues.

This sequence joins TRBV7-9 and TRBJ1-2; 12 bases are shared with TRBD1. Trimming removed 2 bases from V and 7 bases from J; junction bases left unmatched: 5. The CDR3 contains 15 residues. The germline V gene encodes CDR1 SEHNR and CDR2 FQNEAQ (reference sequence). CDR3 in DNA: TGTGCCAGCAGCTTAACCTCGGGACAGGGGGCTGGCTACACCTTC. Its protein is CASSLTSGQGAGYTF.

The rearrangement joins TRBV12-5 to TRBJ2-7; 12 positions match TRBD1. The CDR3 sequence is 15 residues long. Germline trimming cut 6 bases from V and 3 bases from J; bases unmatched to any gene: 6. Per germline, CDR1 LGHNT and CDR2 FRNRAP. CDR3 residues: CASGPGTGGLYEQYF. CDR3 sequence (DNA): TGTGCTAGTGGCCCCGGGACAGGGGGCCTCTACGAGCAGTACTTC.

This sequence joins TRBV27 and TRBJ2-1; possible D gene TRBD2, 6 bases. Germline values: CDR1 MNHEY, CDR2 SMNVEV (reference sequence). V was cut by 2 bases and J by 12 bases, with 11 bases left in between. The CDR3 length is 12 residues. Written as DNA, the CDR3 is TGTGCCAGCAGTTTAATCGGGGGTTCGCAGTTCTTC. Translated, it gives CASSLIGGSQFF.

V is TRBV4-1 and J is TRBJ2-7; 7 bases fit TRBD2. Unmatched junction bases numbered 6, after V lost 0 bases and J lost 4 bases. CDR3 size: 15 residues. Germline values: CDR1 MGHRA, CDR2 YSYEKL. The CDR3 DNA follows: TGCGCCAGCAGCCAAGAGGCTAGCGGACGATACGAGCAGTACTTC. Its protein product is CASSQEASGRYEQYF.

This clone was picked up one time. This chain links TRBV10-3 with TRBJ2-7; weak D call: TRBD2 (5 bases). Trimming removed 7 bases at V and 5 bases at J, with 9 bases between. In germline, CDR1 is ENHRY, CDR2 SYGVKD. The CDR3 sequence is 11 residues long. CDR3 sequence reads: CAIKSGNEQYF. The CDR3, as DNA: TGTGCCATCAAGTCGGGGAACGAGCAGTACTTC.

The V call is TRBV29-1, the J call TRBJ2-7; TRBD1 matches 11 bases. Trimming at V came to 4 bases and at J to 6 bases, leaving 8 bases not matched to a gene. The length of the CDR3 is 14 residues. Germline values: CDR1 SQVTM, CDR2 ANQGSEA. The CDR3 region has the DNA TGCAGCGTTGGTTGGGACAGGGGGAGAGGCGAGCAGTACTTC. This encodes CSVGWDRGRGEQYF.

The gene calls are TRBV13 and TRBJ2-1; TRBD2 might be the D (6 bases). The CDR3 loop spans 15 amino acids. Germline-derived CDR1 and CDR2 are PRHDT and FYEKMQ (reference sequence). Trimming pared 3 bases from V and 4 bases from J, leaving 13 bases between. For the CDR3, the DNA is TGTGCCAGCAGCTTTCCTAGCGCCCCTTACAATGAGCAGTTCTTC. It is translated as CASSFPSAPYNEQFF.

V usage is TRBV6-6 and J usage is TRBJ1-4; no clear D gene. Trimming removed 3 bases from V and 6 bases from J, with 5 bases in between. Germline loops: CDR1 MNHNY, CDR2 SVGAGI (reference sequence). This CDR3 spans 12 amino acids. The CDR3 region is CASSYRDEKLFF. In nucleotides, the CDR3 is TGTGCCAGCAGTTATAGAGATGAAAAACTGTTTTTT.

The chain has TRBV9 and TRBJ2-2; D could derive from TRBD1 or TRBD2 (5 bases each). Trimming took off 5 bases at V and 0 bases at J, with 11 bases between the two ends. The CDR3 has 15 amino acids. The germline V gene has CDR1 SGDLS and CDR2 YYNGEE. The CDR3 is CASSGTFANTGELFF. Here the CDR3 DNA reads TGTGCCAGCAGTGGGACGTTCGCGAACACCGGGGAGCTGTTTTTT.

The chain links TRBV6-6 to TRBJ2-3; no definite D call. V was trimmed by 4 bases and J by 5 bases, leaving 7 bases between them. CDR3 length equals 12 residues. Germline values: CDR1 MNHNY, CDR2 SVGAGI (reference sequence). The CDR3: CASSLGIDTQYF. CDR3 in DNA: TGTGCCAGCAGTTTGGGGATAGATACGCAGTATTTT.

The rearrangement links TRBV19 to TRBJ2-2, with 9 bases fitting TRBD2. CDR1 LNHDA and CDR2 SQIVND come from the germline V gene (reference sequence). The V gene end was trimmed by 0 bases and the J gene end by 3 bases; junction bases not matched to a gene: 8. The CDR3 runs to 18 residues. This CDR3 reads CASSIEGSGLAYTGELFF. CDR3 DNA sequence: TGTGCCAGTAGTATAGAGGGGTCGGGACTAGCCTACACCGGGGAGCTGTTTTTT.

The chain links TRBV4-3 to TRBJ2-7, with 9 bases identical to TRBD2. The germline CDR1 and CDR2 sequences are LGHNA and YSLEER. The CDR3 sequence is 15 residues long. Trimming removed 4 bases from V and 4 bases from J; junction bases left unmatched: 8. For the CDR3, the DNA is TGCGCCAGCAGCCCGGGGGTAGCGGGAGTTTACGAGCAGTACTTC. It encodes CASSPGVAGVYEQYF.

On this clone: The same CDR3 is also encoded by other DNA sequences in this sample. The chain is built from TRBV2 and TRBJ2-1, with TRBD2 matching over 8 bases. The V gene end was trimmed by 5 bases and the J gene end by 0 bases; junction bases not matched to a gene: 3. The CDR3 has 15 residues. Germline loops: CDR1 SNHLY, CDR2 FYNNEI. The CDR3 coding sequence is TGTGCCAGCAGTTTAGCGGGAAGCTCCTACAATGAGCAGTTCTTC. Residues: CASSLAGSSYNEQFF.

The chain employs TRBV5-1 and TRBJ2-7; 9 bases are shared with TRBD1. Germline lookup yields CDR1 SGHRS and CDR2 YFSETQ. With 4 bases clipped from V and 2 bases from J, the junction kept 7 bases outside the gene matches. CDR3 length equals 15 residues. CDR3: CASSGGTGGTYEQYF. CDR3 nucleotide sequence: TGCGCCAGCAGCGGCGGAACAGGGGGCACCTACGAGCAGTACTTC.

J is TRBJ2-5 and V is TRBV7-2; 9 nucleotides match TRBD2. The CDR3 consists of 14 residues. V was pared by 5 bases and J by 5 bases, with 6 bases of the junction left unmatched. Germline lookup yields CDR1 SGHTA and CDR2 FQGNSA. As DNA, the CDR3 is TGTGCCAGCAGCCTGAGGACTAGCGAGGAGACCCAGTACTTC. It yields the protein CASSLRTSEETQYF.

V usage is TRBV28 and J usage is TRBJ1-1; D possibly corresponds to TRBD1 (5 bases). The V gene's germline CDR1 is MDHEN and CDR2 SYDVKM. The CDR3 is made up of 12 amino acids. Trimming pared 4 bases from V and 4 bases from J, leaving 7 bases between. The CDR3 DNA is TGTGCCAGCAGTTGGGGGGGCACTGAAGCTTTCTTT. Protein sequence: CASSWGGTEAFF.

V is TRBV10-3 and J is TRBJ1-1; no firm D call. V lost 5 bases, J lost 1 base, and 5 bases lay in between. The CDR3 is made up of 12 amino acids. The germline V gene has CDR1 ENHRY and CDR2 SYGVKD. The CDR3 DNA is TGTGCCATCAGTTCAGGGAACACTGAAGCTTTCTTT. This encodes CAISSGNTEAFF.